This TCR beta chain was profiled in a study of blood T cell repertoires in COVID-19. Study background: The origin of the acute and convalescent COVID-19 samples was the United States, Italy and Spain. Sample material is recorded as cDNA or gDNA derived from T cells, B-cell-depleted T cells, or PBMCs.

V lost 5 bases and J lost 0, with 14 bases in between. The CDR3 covers 16 residues. Germline-derived CDR1 and CDR2 are LNHDA and SQIVND (reference sequence). Per the original methods: The assay estimated nucleated cells by amplifying reference gene primers. The method was immunoSEQ multiplex PCR; TCRdb's version includes in-frame clones alone and lacks a portion of them. For V, J and clone size, that table is used; D and trimming come from the DNA. In the table there are roughly 200,000 clones, about 75% of which are singletons. The clonotype was recovered from a woman in her forties or fifties with active or convalescent COVID-19. The chain joins TRBV19 to TRBJ1-3; D is uncertain. Input material: peripheral blood. The CDR3 sequence is CASSPTTRPSGNTIYF. The DNA for the CDR3 is TGTGCCAGTAGTCCCACTACGAGGCCCTCTGGAAACACCATATATTTT.